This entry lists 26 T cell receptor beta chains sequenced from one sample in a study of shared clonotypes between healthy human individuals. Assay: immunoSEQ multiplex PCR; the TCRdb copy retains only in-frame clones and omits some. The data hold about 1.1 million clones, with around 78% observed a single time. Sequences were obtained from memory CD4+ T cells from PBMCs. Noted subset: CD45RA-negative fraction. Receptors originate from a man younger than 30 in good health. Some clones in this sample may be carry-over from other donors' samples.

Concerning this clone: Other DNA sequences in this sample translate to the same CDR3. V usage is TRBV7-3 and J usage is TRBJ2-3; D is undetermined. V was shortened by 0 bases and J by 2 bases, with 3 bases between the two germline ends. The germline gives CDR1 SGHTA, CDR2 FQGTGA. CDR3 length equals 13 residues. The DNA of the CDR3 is TGTGCCAGCAGCTTAACGCCCACAGATACGCAGTATTTT. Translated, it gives CASSLTPTDTQYF.

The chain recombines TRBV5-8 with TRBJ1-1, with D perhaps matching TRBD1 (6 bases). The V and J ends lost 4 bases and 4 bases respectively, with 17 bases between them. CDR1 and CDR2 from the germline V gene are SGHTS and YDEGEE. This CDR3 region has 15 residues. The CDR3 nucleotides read TGTGCCAGCAGCCCGAGGGGGAGTGCCGTCACTGAAGCTTTCTTT. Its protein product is CASSPRGSAVTEAFF.

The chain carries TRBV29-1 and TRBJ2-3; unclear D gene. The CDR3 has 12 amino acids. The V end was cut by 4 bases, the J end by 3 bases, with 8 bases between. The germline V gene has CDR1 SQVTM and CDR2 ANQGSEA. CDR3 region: CSVGARTDTQYF. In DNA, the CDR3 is TGCAGCGTTGGGGCTAGGACAGATACGCAGTATTTT.

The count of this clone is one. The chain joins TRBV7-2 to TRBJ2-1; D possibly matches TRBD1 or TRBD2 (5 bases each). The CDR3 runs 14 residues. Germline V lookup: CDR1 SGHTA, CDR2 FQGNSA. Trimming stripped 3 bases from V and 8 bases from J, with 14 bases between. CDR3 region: CASSFSRESDEQFF. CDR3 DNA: TGTGCCAGCAGCTTTTCCAGGGAGAGCGATGAGCAGTTCTTC. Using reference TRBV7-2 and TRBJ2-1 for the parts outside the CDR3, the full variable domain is GAGVSQSPSNKVTEKGKDVELRCDPISGHTALYWYRQSLGQGLEFLIYFQGNSAPDKSGLPSDRFSAERTGGSVSTLTIQRTQQEDSAVYLCASSFSRESDEQFFGPGTRLTVL.

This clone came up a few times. In DNA form, the CDR3 reads TGTGCCAGCAGCCAAGAGGCAGGGCGGATGGATCAGCCCCAGCATTTT. Translating it yields CASSQEAGRMDQPQHF. The chain couples TRBV4-2 to TRBJ1-5; a possible D gene is TRBD1 (5 bases). The CDR3 has 16 amino acids. Germline V CDR1 and CDR2: LGHNA, YNFKEQ. Trimming removed 0 bases at V and 5 bases at J, with 14 bases between.

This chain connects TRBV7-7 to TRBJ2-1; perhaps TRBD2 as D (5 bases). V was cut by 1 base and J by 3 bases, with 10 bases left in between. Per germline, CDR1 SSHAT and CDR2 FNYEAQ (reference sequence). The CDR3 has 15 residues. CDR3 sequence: CASSLEAAVYNEQFF. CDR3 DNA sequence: TGTGCCAGCAGCTTAGAAGCGGCGGTCTACAATGAGCAGTTCTTC. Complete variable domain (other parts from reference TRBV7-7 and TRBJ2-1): GAGVSQSPRYKVTKRGQDVTLRCDPISSHATLYWYQQALGQGPEFLTYFNYEAQPDKSGLPSDRFSAERPEGSISTLTIQRTEQRDSAMYRCASSLEAAVYNEQFFGPGTRLTVL.

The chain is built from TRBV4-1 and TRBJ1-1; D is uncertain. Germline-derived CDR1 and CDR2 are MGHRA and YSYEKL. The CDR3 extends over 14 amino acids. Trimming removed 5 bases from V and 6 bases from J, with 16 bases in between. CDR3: CASSYYFVSAEAFF. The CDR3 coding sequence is TGCGCCAGCAGCTACTATTTCGTATCTGCTGAAGCTTTCTTT.

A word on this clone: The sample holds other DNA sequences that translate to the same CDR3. CDR3 nucleotide sequence: TGTGCCAGCAGTTCTCTTCTAGCGGGGAGCACAGATACGCAGTATTTT. It is translated as CASSSLLAGSTDTQYF. The chain employs TRBV6-5 and TRBJ2-3; 9 positions agree with TRBD2. The CDR3 covers 16 residues. Germline CDR1 MNHEY, CDR2 SVGAGI. V lost 4 bases and J lost 0; bases outside the gene matches: 5.

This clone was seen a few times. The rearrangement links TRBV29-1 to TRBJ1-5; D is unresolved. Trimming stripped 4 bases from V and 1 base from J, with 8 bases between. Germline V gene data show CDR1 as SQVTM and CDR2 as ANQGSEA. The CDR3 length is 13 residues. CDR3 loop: CSVVDQSNQPQHF. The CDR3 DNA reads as TGCAGCGTTGTTGACCAGAGCAATCAGCCCCAGCATTTT. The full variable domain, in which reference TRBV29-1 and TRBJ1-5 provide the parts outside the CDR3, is SAVISQKPSRDICQRGTSLTIQCQVDSQVTMMFWYRQQPGQSLTLIATANQGSEATYESGFVIDKFPISRPNLTFSTLTVSNMSPEDSSIYLCSVVDQSNQPQHFGDGTRLSIL.

The CDR3 nucleotides read TGTGCCAGTAGAAACCCACAGAGGCGGGCTGAAGCTTTCTTT. It codes for CASRNPQRRAEAFF. The chain couples TRBV19 to TRBJ1-1; no firm D call. The CDR3 has 14 amino acids. Germline V gives CDR1 LNHDA, CDR2 SQIVND (reference sequence). Trimming took off 6 bases at V and 6 bases at J, with 17 bases between the two ends.

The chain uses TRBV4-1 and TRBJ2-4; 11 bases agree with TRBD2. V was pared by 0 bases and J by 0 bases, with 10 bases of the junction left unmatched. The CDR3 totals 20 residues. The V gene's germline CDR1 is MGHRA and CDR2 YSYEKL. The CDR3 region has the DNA TGCGCCAGCAGCCAAGATAACGGAGGACTAGCGGGCTTAGCCAAAAACATTCAGTACTTC. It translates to CASSQDNGGLAGLAKNIQYF.

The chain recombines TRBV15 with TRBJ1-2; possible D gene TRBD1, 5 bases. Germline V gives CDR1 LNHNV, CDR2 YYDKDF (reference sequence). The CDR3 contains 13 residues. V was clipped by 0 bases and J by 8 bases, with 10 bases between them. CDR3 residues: CATSRDQGRGYTF. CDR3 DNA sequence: TGTGCCACCAGCAGAGATCAGGGCCGGGGCTACACCTTC.

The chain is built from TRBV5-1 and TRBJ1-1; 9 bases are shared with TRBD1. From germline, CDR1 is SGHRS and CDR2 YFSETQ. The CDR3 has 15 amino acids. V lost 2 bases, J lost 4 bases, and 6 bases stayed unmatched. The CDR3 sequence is CASSFTGTGSTEAFF. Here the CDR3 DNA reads TGCGCCAGCAGCTTCACCGGGACAGGGAGCACTGAAGCTTTCTTT.

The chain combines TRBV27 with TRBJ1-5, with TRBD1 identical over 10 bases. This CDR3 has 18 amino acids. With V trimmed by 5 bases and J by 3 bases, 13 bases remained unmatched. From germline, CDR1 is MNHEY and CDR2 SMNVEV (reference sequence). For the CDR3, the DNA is TGTGCCAGCAGTCCACGGCCCCCGACAGGGGGCAACAATCAGCCCCAGCATTTT. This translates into CASSPRPPTGGNNQPQHF.

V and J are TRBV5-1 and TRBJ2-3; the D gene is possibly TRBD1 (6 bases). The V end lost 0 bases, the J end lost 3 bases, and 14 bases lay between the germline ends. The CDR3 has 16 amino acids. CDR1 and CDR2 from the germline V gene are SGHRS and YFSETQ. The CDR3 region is CASSLAMQGRTDTQYF. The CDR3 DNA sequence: TGCGCCAGCAGCTTGGCCATGCAGGGGCGGACAGATACGCAGTATTTT.

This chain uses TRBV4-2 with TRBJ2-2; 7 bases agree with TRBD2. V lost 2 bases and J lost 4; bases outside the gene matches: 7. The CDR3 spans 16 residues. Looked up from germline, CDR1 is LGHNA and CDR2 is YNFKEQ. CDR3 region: CASSQTSVLSTGELFF. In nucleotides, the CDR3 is TGTGCCAGCAGCCAAACTAGCGTCCTGAGCACCGGGGAGCTGTTTTTT.

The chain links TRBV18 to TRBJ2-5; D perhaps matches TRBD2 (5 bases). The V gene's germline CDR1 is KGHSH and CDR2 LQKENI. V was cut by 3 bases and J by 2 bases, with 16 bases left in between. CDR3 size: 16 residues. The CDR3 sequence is CASSPDIVRVQETQYF. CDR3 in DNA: TGTGCCAGCTCACCGGATATAGTGCGGGTACAAGAGACCCAGTACTTC.

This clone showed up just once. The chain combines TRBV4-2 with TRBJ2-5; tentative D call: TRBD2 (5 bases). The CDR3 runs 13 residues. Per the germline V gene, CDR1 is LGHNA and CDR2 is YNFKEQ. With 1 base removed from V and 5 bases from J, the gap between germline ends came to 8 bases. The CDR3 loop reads CASSQGPGETQYF. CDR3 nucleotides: TGTGCCAGCAGCCAAGGCCCGGGGGAGACCCAGTACTTC.

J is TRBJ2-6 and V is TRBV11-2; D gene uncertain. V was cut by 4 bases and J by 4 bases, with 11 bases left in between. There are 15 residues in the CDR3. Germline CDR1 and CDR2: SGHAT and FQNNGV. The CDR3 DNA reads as TGTGCCAGCAGCTCCGTTGGTGCCGGGGCCAACGTCCTGACTTTC. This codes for CASSSVGAGANVLTF.

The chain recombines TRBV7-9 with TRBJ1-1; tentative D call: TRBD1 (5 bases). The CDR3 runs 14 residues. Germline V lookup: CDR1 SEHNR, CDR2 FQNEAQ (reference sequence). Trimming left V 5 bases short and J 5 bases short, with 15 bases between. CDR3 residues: CASSPRATGTEAFF. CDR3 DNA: TGTGCCAGCAGCCCCAGGGCGACGGGGACTGAAGCTTTCTTT.

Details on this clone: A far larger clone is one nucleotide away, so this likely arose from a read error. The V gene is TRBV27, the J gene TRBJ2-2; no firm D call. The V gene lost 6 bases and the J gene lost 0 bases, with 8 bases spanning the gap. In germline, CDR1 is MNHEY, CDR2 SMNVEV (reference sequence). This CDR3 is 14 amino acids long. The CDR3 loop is CASSRTANTGELFF. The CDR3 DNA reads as TGTGCCAGCAGCCGGACGGCGAACACCGGGGAGCTGTTTTTT.

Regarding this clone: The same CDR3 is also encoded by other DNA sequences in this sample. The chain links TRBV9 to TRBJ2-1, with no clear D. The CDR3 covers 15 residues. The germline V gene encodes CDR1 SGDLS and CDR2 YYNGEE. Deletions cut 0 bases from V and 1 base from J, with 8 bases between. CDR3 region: CASSVEGGSYNEQFF. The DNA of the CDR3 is TGTGCCAGCAGCGTAGAAGGTGGGTCCTACAATGAGCAGTTCTTC.

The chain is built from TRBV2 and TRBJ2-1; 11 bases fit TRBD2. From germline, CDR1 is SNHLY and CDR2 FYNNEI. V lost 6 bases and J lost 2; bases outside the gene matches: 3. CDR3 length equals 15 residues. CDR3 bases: TGTGCCAGCAGGGCGACTAGCGGGGCCTACAATGAGCAGTTCTTC. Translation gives CASRATSGAYNEQFF. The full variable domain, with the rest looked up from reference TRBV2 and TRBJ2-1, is EPEVTQTPSHQVTQMGQEVILRCVPISNHLYFYWYRQILGQKVEFLVSFYNNEISEKSEIFDDQFSVERPDGSNFTLKIRSTKLEDSAMYFCASRATSGAYNEQFFGPGTRLTVL.

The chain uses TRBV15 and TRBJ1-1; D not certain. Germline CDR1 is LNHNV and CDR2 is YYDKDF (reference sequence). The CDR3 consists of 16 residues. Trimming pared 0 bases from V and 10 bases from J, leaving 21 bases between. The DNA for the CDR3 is TGTGCCACCAGCAGAGATGTTGGATGGCCGAGAGAGGGAGCTTTCTTT. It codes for CATSRDVGWPREGAFF. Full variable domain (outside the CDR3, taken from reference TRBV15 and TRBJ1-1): DAMVIQNPRYQVTQFGKPVTLSCSQTLNHNVMYWYQQKSSQAPKLLFHYYDKDFNNEADTPDNFQSRRPNTSFCFLDIRSPGLGDTAMYLCATSRDVGWPREGAFFGQGTRLTVV.

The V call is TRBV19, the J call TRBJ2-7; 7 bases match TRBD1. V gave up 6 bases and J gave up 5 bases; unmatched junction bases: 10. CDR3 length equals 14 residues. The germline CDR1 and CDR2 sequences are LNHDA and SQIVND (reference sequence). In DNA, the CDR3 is TGTGCCAGTAGAAGGGGGCAGGGTGTGGACGAGCAGTACTTC. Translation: CASRRGQGVDEQYF.

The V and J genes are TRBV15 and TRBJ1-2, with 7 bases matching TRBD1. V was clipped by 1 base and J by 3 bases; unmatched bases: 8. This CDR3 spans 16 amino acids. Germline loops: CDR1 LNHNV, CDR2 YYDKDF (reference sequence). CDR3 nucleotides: TGTGCCACCAGCAGAGGTTTATCACAGGGGTACTATGGCTACACCTTC. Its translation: CATSRGLSQGYYGYTF.